This TCR beta chain was obtained from a study of cytomegalovirus exposure and HLA in healthy donors. Using immunoSEQ multiplex PCR, the repertoire was profiled, and TCRdb retains in-frame clones only, with some absent. This sample has roughly 150,000 clones, with roughly 96% found just once. Sequenced: PBMCs. The source is a woman aged 18-30 years in good health and CMV-seronegative.

The CDR3 loop is CASSLDAGFNQPQHF. The CDR3 nucleotides are TGTGCCAGCAGCTTAGATGCGGGGTTCAATCAGCCCCAGCATTTT. The J gene is TRBJ1-5, the V gene TRBV7-9; D gene unclear. CDR3 length: 15 amino acids. The germline V and J ends were trimmed by 1 base and 3 bases, with 10 bases remaining between them. Germline CDR1 and CDR2: SEHNR and FQNEAQ (reference sequence).